This T cell receptor beta chain was identified in a study of molecular identifiers for immune sequencing clone quantification. On the study more broadly: For replicates, RNA isolated from roughly 20,000 or 100,000 naive CD8 cells was divided into five portions, of which four were sequenced. Findings and caveats of the study: Jurkat TCR RNA spiked in from one cell (amid 950,000 to 1,000,000 naive cells) was reportedly detectable. The study found clones above 20 RNA copies held over 99% of effector molecules and under 1% in naive cells.

This CDR3 region has 16 residues. Germline CDR1 and CDR2: MNHEY and SMNVEV (reference sequence). V dropped 3 bases and J dropped 3 bases, with 12 bases sitting between them. Listed TCR primers and previously described methods were used for bulk TCR libraries. TCRdb independently ran MiXCR on the PCR reads; one entry per CDR3 protein. The repertoire holds about 640,000 distinct CDR3 sequences, about 20% seen once, with 0.7% to 1% in the top ten. In its sample, this clonotype was seen a few times. Its antigen is as yet unknown. The chain links TRBV27 to TRBJ2-6, with TRBD1 as a possible D gene (6 bases). This receptor was identified in a human donor in good health. Some libraries in this study had Jurkat cell RNA spiked in. The sequencing sample was made of naive CD8+ T cells from blood, with Jurkat cell RNA spiked in. Subset defined: FACS-sorted CD8+CD4-CCR7+CD45RA+ naive T cells. The CDR3 loop reads CASSFQGLSGANVLTF. The CDR3 nucleotides are TGTGCCAGCAGTTTTCAGGGGCTGAGTGGGGCCAACGTCCTGACTTTC.